Described below is a single T cell receptor (beta chain) sequence and its context. Preparation of the TCRbeta library used unique molecular identifiers. TCRdb analysed the PCR reads with MiXCR anew, one entry per CDR3 protein. The table has some 500,000 distinct CDR3 sequences, about 33% seen once; the top ten hold around 2.3%. The data originate from a study of T-cell reconstitution after alpha-beta-depleted transplantation in children. The source was PBMCs from the stem cell graft donor, collected from the stem cell graft. The receptor comes from a human donor who donated a stem cell graft to a child with aplastic anemia.

CDR3 DNA sequence: TGTGCCAGCAGCGTAGTTCTGACAGGACAGAACACTGAAGCTTTCTTT. Translation gives CASSVVLTGQNTEAFF. The chain links TRBV9 to TRBJ1-1; TRBD1 might be the D (6 bases). V was cut by 0 bases and J by 1 base, with 13 bases left in between. Germline lookup yields CDR1 SGDLS and CDR2 YYNGEE. The CDR3 is 16 amino acids.